A selection of T cell receptor beta chains follows, all from one sample in a study of T cell responses to AZD1222 COVID-19 vaccine. Measured with immunoSEQ multiplex PCR; TCRdb has only the in-frame clones, and not every one. Of over 90,000 clones in the sample, 92% were seen once. The sequences come from peripheral blood, collected 28 days after the second AZD1222 dose. Every receptor here comes from an adult who received the AZD1222 COVID-19 vaccine. Each CDR3 is given with its conserved first and last residue. D genes are given only for firm matches. Clone sizes are given selectively: once, few, many, or a class where the clone is expanded.

v_gene	abundance	len	d_gene	j_gene	CDR3nt	CDR3aa
TRBV10-3	NA	15	TRBD1	TRBJ1-1	TGTGCCATCAGTGGACAGGGAAAGATGAACACTGAAGCTTTCTTT	CAISGQGKMNTEAFF
TRBV29-1	NA	14	TRBD1	TRBJ1-1	TGCAGCGTCCTTCAGAGGGGGCGGTACACTGAAGCTTTCTTT	CSVLQRGRYTEAFF
TRBV10-2	NA	11	NA	TRBJ2-1	TGCGCCAGCAACGAGTACAATGAGCAGTTCTTC	CASNEYNEQFF
TRBV19	NA	15	TRBD1	TRBJ2-7	TGTGCCAGTAGTATCCCTCGACAGGGGAGGTACGAGCAGTACTTC	CASSIPRQGRYEQYF
TRBV25-1	NA	14	NA	TRBJ1-4	TGTGCCAGCAGTGACGGACAGACTAATGAAAAACTGTTTTTT	CASSDGQTNEKLFF
TRBV2	NA	14	NA	TRBJ1-1	TGTGCCAGCAGAAAAAATGGGGGGGTCACTGAAGCTTTCTTT	CASRKNGGVTEAFF
TRBV5-6	NA	16	NA	TRBJ1-1	TGTGCCAGCAGCTTGCGTACGGGACCGCCGAACACTGAAGCTTTCTTT	CASSLRTGPPNTEAFF
TRBV7-9	NA	15	TRBD1	TRBJ2-2	TGTGCCAGCAGCTTAGGCGTGACAGGGACCCCAGAGCTGTTTTTT	CASSLGVTGTPELFF
TRBV19	NA	14	NA	TRBJ1-6	TGTGCCAGTAGTATAGTGGGAGGTAATTCACCCCTCCACTTT	CASSIVGGNSPLHF
TRBV6-6	NA	13	NA	TRBJ2-1	TGTGCCAGCAGTTATGTAGGGGCGAATGAGCAGTTCTTC	CASSYVGANEQFF
TRBV7-9	once	18	NA	TRBJ2-3	TGTGCCAGCAGCTCAAACCCCGACCAGCCCGGGGACACAGATACGCAGTATTTT	CASSSNPDQPGDTDTQYF
TRBV2	NA	14	NA	TRBJ1-5	TGTGCCAGCAAAGCTGACAGGTCCGGGGGGCCCCAGCATTTT	CASKADRSGGPQHF
TRBV10-1	NA	15	NA	TRBJ2-7	TGCGCCAGCAGTGAGGGGACACTGAGCTCCTACGAGCAGTACTTC	CASSEGTLSSYEQYF
TRBV3-1/TRBV3-2	NA	12	NA	TRBJ1-5	TGTGCCAGCAGCCAATCGAATCAGCCCCAGCATTTT	CASSQSNQPQHF
TRBV11-3	NA	15	NA	TRBJ1-3	TGTGCCAGCAGCTCTAGTGGGAGCTCTGGAAACACCATATATTTT	CASSSSGSSGNTIYF
TRBV7-8	NA	15	NA	TRBJ2-3	TGTGCCAGCAGCCCCCGGGGCTGGCGCACAGATACGCAGTATTTT	CASSPRGWRTDTQYF
TRBV30	NA	14	NA	TRBJ2-1	TGTGCCTGGAGGGGCCAGGTCTTGAATAATGAGCAGTTCTTC	CAWRGQVLNNEQFF
TRBV2	NA	15	TRBD1	TRBJ1-5	TGTGCCAGCAGTTATACAGGGGCGGGCGGGCAGCCCCAGCATTTT	CASSYTGAGGQPQHF
TRBV6-6	NA	16	TRBD1	TRBJ1-1	TGTGCCAGCAGTTCCAGACAGGGACCTGTGAACACTGAAGCTTTCTTT	CASSSRQGPVNTEAFF